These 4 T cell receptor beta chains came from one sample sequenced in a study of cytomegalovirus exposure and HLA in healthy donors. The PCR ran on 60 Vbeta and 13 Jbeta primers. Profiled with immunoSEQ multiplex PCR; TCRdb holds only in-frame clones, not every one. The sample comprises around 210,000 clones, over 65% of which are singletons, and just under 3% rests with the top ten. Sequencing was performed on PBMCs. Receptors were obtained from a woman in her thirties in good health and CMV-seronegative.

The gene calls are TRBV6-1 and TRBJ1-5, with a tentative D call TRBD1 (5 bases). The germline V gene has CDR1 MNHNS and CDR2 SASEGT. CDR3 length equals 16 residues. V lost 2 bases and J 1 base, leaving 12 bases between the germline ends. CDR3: CASSEFQGTSNQPQHF. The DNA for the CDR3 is TGTGCCAGCAGTGAATTTCAGGGCACCAGCAATCAGCCCCAGCATTTT.

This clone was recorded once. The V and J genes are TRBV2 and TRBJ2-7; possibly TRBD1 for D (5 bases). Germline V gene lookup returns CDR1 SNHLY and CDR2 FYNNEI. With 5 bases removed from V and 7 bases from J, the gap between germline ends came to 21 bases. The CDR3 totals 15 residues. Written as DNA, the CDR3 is TGTGCCAGCAGTCGCGAGACAGCTTTTTCGAGGGAGCAGTACTTC. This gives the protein CASSRETAFSREQYF. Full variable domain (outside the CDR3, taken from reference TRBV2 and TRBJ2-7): EPEVTQTPSHQVTQMGQEVILRCVPISNHLYFYWYRQILGQKVEFLVSFYNNEISEKSEIFDDQFSVERPDGSNFTLKIRSTKLEDSAMYFCASSRETAFSREQYFGPGTRLTVT.

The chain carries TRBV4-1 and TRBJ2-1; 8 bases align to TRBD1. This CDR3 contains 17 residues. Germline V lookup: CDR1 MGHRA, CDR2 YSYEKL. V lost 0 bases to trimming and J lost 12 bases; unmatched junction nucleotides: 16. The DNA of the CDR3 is TGCGCCAGCAGCCAAGATTTAATAGGACAGGGTGGTTGCGGGCAGTTCTTC. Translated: CASSQDLIGQGGCGQFF.

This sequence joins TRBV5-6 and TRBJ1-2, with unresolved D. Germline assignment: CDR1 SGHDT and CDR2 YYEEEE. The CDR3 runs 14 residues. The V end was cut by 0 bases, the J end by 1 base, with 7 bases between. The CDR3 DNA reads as TGTGCCAGCAGCTTGGGTCAGAATAACTATGGCTACACCTTC. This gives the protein CASSLGQNNYGYTF.